The 24 T cell receptor beta chains in this list originate from one sample, sequenced in a study of blood T cell repertoires in COVID-19. The data were produced by immunoSEQ multiplex PCR, yet TCRdb's version contains in-frame clones alone and is incomplete. Of around 290,000 clones in the sample, more than 70% were seen once. Sequencing input: peripheral blood. Receptors were obtained from a woman aged 45 to 65 who had recovered from COVID-19.

This clone was picked up one time. The chain joins TRBV30 to TRBJ1-1, with D perhaps matching TRBD1 (6 bases). The CDR3 consists of 13 residues. Trimming removed 2 bases at V and 5 bases at J, with 12 bases between. The germline V gene encodes CDR1 GTSNPN and CDR2 SVGIG (reference sequence). The DNA of the CDR3 is TGTGCCTGGAGTCCAGGGGCAGGAACTGAAGCTTTCTTT. It yields the protein CAWSPGAGTEAFF.

The DNA for the CDR3 is TGTGCCAGCAGCCAAGGGACAAATTCAAACTATGGCTACACCTTC. It encodes CASSQGTNSNYGYTF. The rearrangement joins TRBV7-2 to TRBJ1-2; D is perhaps TRBD1 (6 bases). V lost 5 bases and J 2 bases, leaving 15 bases between the germline ends. Per germline, CDR1 SGHTA and CDR2 FQGNSA. CDR3 size: 15 residues.

The table lists this clone with a count of one. J is TRBJ1-4 and V is TRBV2, with 8 bases matching TRBD1. The trim removed 6 bases at V and 7 bases at J, leaving 4 bases unmatched. The germline CDR1 and CDR2 sequences are SNHLY and FYNNEI. This CDR3 comprises 13 residues. CDR3: CASRNRGSEKLFF. CDR3 in DNA: TGTGCCAGCAGAAACAGGGGGAGTGAAAAACTGTTTTTT.

This clone was seen just once. This chain uses TRBV7-9 with TRBJ2-2; D unclear. The CDR3 consists of 15 residues. Trimming shortened V by 5 bases and J by 2 bases, and 12 bases separated the two germline ends. The germline CDR1 and CDR2 sequences are SEHNR and FQNEAQ (reference sequence). CDR3 sequence (DNA): TGTGCCAGCAGCCTAGTGTCCGGTAACACCGGGGAGCTGTTTTTT. Protein product: CASSLVSGNTGELFF.

The V and J genes are TRBV11-2 and TRBJ2-5; TRBD2 aligns across 10 bases. The CDR3 sequence is 14 residues long. CDR1 is SGHAT and CDR2 is FQNNGV in the germline V gene. J was trimmed by 3 bases and V by 3 bases; bases with no gene match: 1. CDR3 sequence: CASSFGLAEETQYF. The DNA for the CDR3 is TGTGCCAGCAGCTTTGGACTAGCGGAAGAGACCCAGTACTTC. The full variable domain, rest sourced from reference TRBV11-2 and TRBJ2-5, is EAGVAQSPRYKIIEKRQSVAFWCNPISGHATLYWYQQILGQGPKLLIQFQNNGVVDDSQLPKDRFSAERLKGVDSTLKIQPAKLEDSAVYLCASSFGLAEETQYFGPGTRLLVL.

This clone appeared many times. The CDR3 bases are TGTGCCAGCAAATCGGTTAACTATGGCTACACCTTC. Encoded protein: CASKSVNYGYTF. This sequence joins TRBV6-5 and TRBJ1-2; D is undetermined. The CDR3 consists of 12 residues. Trimming left V 7 bases short and J 1 base short, with 7 bases between. The germline gives CDR1 MNHEY, CDR2 SVGAGI.

The J gene is TRBJ1-2, the V gene TRBV4-1; weak D call: TRBD1 (5 bases). CDR1 and CDR2 (germline): MGHRA, YSYEKL. V lost 0 bases and J 4 bases, leaving 12 bases between the germline ends. The CDR3 sequence is 15 residues long. CDR3 region: CASSQDSVGGYGYTF. The CDR3 coding sequence is TGCGCCAGCAGCCAAGACAGCGTCGGGGGCTATGGCTACACCTTC.

This chain uses TRBV28 with TRBJ1-5; D is unclear. V was cut by 4 bases and J by 4 bases, with 8 bases left in between. There are 13 residues in the CDR3. CDR1 is MDHEN, CDR2 SYDVKM, per germline. The CDR3, as DNA: TGTGCCAGCAGTTCTAAAGTTAATCAGCCCCAGCATTTT. Protein sequence: CASSSKVNQPQHF.

V and J are TRBV28 and TRBJ2-7; 7 bases align to TRBD1. The CDR3 extends over 14 amino acids. V was pared by 4 bases and J by 5 bases, with 8 bases of the junction left unmatched. The V gene's germline CDR1 is MDHEN and CDR2 SYDVKM. As DNA, the CDR3 is TGTGCCAGCAGTTCACCCGGGACAGTTCACGAGCAGTACTTC. It is translated as CASSSPGTVHEQYF.

This clone was seen just once. A junction boundary mismatches the germline segment, possibly from a read error. This sequence joins TRBV4-3 and TRBJ1-2, with D tentatively TRBD1 (6 bases). The CDR3 length is 12 residues. CDR1 and CDR2 (germline): LGHNA, YSLEER. The CDR3 loop is CASSQGGGTRSF. The CDR3 DNA reads as TGCGCCAGCAGCCAGGGGGGAGGGACACGATCCTTC.

V usage is TRBV11-2 and J usage is TRBJ2-2, with 8 nucleotides matching TRBD2. The germline CDR1 and CDR2 sequences are SGHAT and FQNNGV. Unmatched junction bases numbered 2, after V lost 1 base and J lost 4 bases. The CDR3 loop spans 15 amino acids. The CDR3 sequence is CASSLGTSRTGELFF. The CDR3 DNA sequence: TGTGCCAGCAGCTTAGGGACTAGCCGCACCGGGGAGCTGTTTTTT. Full variable domain (remainder filled in from reference TRBV11-2 and TRBJ2-2): EAGVAQSPRYKIIEKRQSVAFWCNPISGHATLYWYQQILGQGPKLLIQFQNNGVVDDSQLPKDRFSAERLKGVDSTLKIQPAKLEDSAVYLCASSLGTSRTGELFFGEGSRLTVL.

V usage is TRBV5-6 and J usage is TRBJ1-2; D may be TRBD1 (5 bases). Germline V gives CDR1 SGHDT, CDR2 YYEEEE. Between the trimmed V and J ends, which lost 4 bases and 4 bases, there was a span of 14 bases. The CDR3 covers 14 residues. Here the CDR3 DNA reads TGTGCCAGCAGCCCCGGGGGGTTTAGCTATGGCTACACCTTC. Amino acids: CASSPGGFSYGYTF.

V usage is TRBV24-1 and J usage is TRBJ1-2; 7 bases map to TRBD1. Per germline, CDR1 KGHDR and CDR2 SFDVKD. V trimming: 3 bases; J trimming: 2 bases; junction bases outside the gene matches: 5. The CDR3 runs to 15 residues. CDR3 in amino acids: CATSDPNRGNYGYTF. CDR3 coding DNA: TGTGCCACCAGTGATCCCAACAGGGGAAACTATGGCTACACCTTC.

This clone has a count of ten or more. The rearrangement joins TRBV19 to TRBJ1-2, with D tentatively TRBD1 (6 bases). The CDR3 totals 13 residues. Between the trimmed V and J ends, which lost 6 bases and 5 bases, there was a span of 13 bases. Germline CDR1 LNHDA, CDR2 SQIVND (reference sequence). CDR3 loop: CASSAQGKYGYTF. The CDR3 coding sequence is TGTGCCAGTAGCGCTCAGGGGAAATATGGCTACACCTTC.

This clone was picked up a small number of times. The CDR3 bases are TGTGCCAGTAGTAGGGGGCGCAGCTCCTACGAGCAGTACTTC. It yields the protein CASSRGRSSYEQYF. V gene TRBV19 combines with J gene TRBJ2-7, with D possibly TRBD1 on 6 matching bases. The V end lost 4 bases, the J end lost 0 bases, and 10 bases lay between the germline ends. The CDR3 spans 14 residues. CDR1 and CDR2 (germline): LNHDA, SQIVND (reference sequence).

The rearrangement uses TRBV6-5 and TRBJ1-1, with D possibly being TRBD1 (5 bases). Trimming pared 5 bases from V and 1 base from J, leaving 8 bases between. This CDR3 is built from 13 residues. The V gene's germline CDR1 is MNHEY and CDR2 SVGAGI. The CDR3 sequence: CASSTQGNTEAFF. In DNA form, the CDR3 reads TGTGCCAGCAGTACCCAGGGGAACACTGAAGCTTTCTTT.

V gene TRBV25-1 combines with J gene TRBJ1-4, with D maybe TRBD1 (6 bases). Trimming left V 0 bases short and J 5 bases short, with 10 bases between. The CDR3 totals 15 residues. Germline CDR1 is MGHDK and CDR2 is SYGVNS. CDR3 in DNA: TGTGCCAGCAGTGAATATCGTGGACAGAATGAAAAACTGTTTTTT. Translation gives CASSEYRGQNEKLFF.

The rearrangement joins TRBV7-9 to TRBJ1-2; 7 bases map to TRBD1. V lost 5 bases to trimming and J lost 4 bases; unmatched junction nucleotides: 10. The CDR3 loop spans 15 amino acids. CDR1 is SEHNR and CDR2 is FQNEAQ in the germline V gene (reference sequence). Here the CDR3 reads CASSPPLGQSYGYTF. Here the CDR3 DNA reads TGTGCCAGCAGCCCACCTCTGGGACAGAGCTATGGCTACACCTTC.

The chain has TRBV29-1 and TRBJ1-3, with D tentatively TRBD1 (6 bases). CDR3 length: 19 residues. V was cut by 0 bases and J by 0 bases, with 21 bases left in between. CDR1 SQVTM and CDR2 ANQGSEA come from the germline V gene. In nucleotides, the CDR3 is TGCAGCGTTGAAGATGGCCCCACGGCAGGGGCCGTCTCTGGAAACACCATATATTTT. The encoded protein is CSVEDGPTAGAVSGNTIYF.

The chain couples TRBV18 to TRBJ1-2, with TRBD1 identical over 7 bases. This CDR3 has 15 amino acids. V lost 3 bases, J lost 1 base, and 5 bases stayed unmatched. Per the germline V gene, CDR1 is KGHSH and CDR2 is LQKENI. The CDR3: CASSPTTGINYGYTF. CDR3 nucleotide sequence: TGTGCCAGCTCACCTACGACAGGGATTAACTATGGCTACACCTTC.

This clone was seen once. The chain uses TRBV28 and TRBJ1-1; no clear D gene. CDR3 length equals 13 residues. V was trimmed by 4 bases and J by 1 base, leaving 7 bases between them. Germline-derived CDR1 and CDR2 are MDHEN and SYDVKM. The chain's CDR3 is CASSYTPNTEAFF. CDR3 DNA sequence: TGTGCCAGCAGTTACACCCCGAACACTGAAGCTTTCTTT.

V gene TRBV18 combines with J gene TRBJ2-7; 9 nucleotides match TRBD2. CDR3 size: 17 residues. CDR1 is KGHSH and CDR2 is LQKENI in the germline V gene. The V and J ends lost 2 bases and 4 bases, in that order; junction bases with no gene match: 12. Here the CDR3 reads CASSPASIAGEQYEQYF. The CDR3 DNA is TGTGCCAGCTCACCAGCCTCTATAGCGGGAGAACAGTACGAGCAGTACTTC.

In its sample, this clone was seen a few times. V gene TRBV7-9 combines with J gene TRBJ2-1; D not certain. The CDR3 is 14 amino acids. V lost 2 bases and J 4 bases, leaving 9 bases between the germline ends. CDR1 is SEHNR and CDR2 is FQNEAQ in the germline V gene (reference sequence). The CDR3 sequence: CASSLLEAYNEQFF. The CDR3 DNA is TGTGCCAGCAGCTTATTAGAAGCGTACAATGAGCAGTTCTTC. Using reference TRBV7-9 and TRBJ2-1 for the parts outside the CDR3, the full variable domain is DTGVSQNPRHKITKRGQNVTFRCDPISEHNRLYWYRQTLGQGPEFLTYFQNEAQLEKSRLLSDRFSAERPKGSFSTLEIQRTEQGDSAMYLCASSLLEAYNEQFFGPGTRLTVL.

This chain's CDR3 is CASSDDGSSYNSPLHF. The CDR3 DNA sequence: TGTGCCAGCAGTGACGACGGGAGCTCCTATAATTCACCCCTCCACTTT. This chain uses TRBV6-4 with TRBJ1-6; D is undetermined. This CDR3 has 16 residues. V lost 2 bases to trimming and J lost 0 bases, with 8 bases between them. Germline CDR1 MRHNA, CDR2 SNTAGT.